The 8 T cell receptor beta chains given below trace back to one sample, sequenced in a study of cytotoxic CD8 clonotypes in ibrutinib-treated CLL (dated by TCRdb to the early 2020s). Library preparation was by the immunoSEQ multiplex PCR assay. TCRdb took over this immuneACCESS table, retaining in-frame rearrangements with V and J assigned. Such tables are incomplete; in checked studies, under half of the missing clones stem from an unresolved V gene, and the remainder is unexplained. The sample table holds about 21,000 clones, of which approximately 84% were seen once. Together, the top ten hold 5.7% of the sample. The sample in question was PBMCs, obtained before ibrutinib treatment. Source of these receptors: a human donor with chronic lymphocytic leukemia.

This chain uses TRBV28 with TRBJ1-1, with 7 bases fitting TRBD1. This CDR3 comprises 15 residues. Germline CDR1 reads MDHEN; CDR2 reads SYDVKM. V dropped 5 bases and J dropped 5; count of bases not matched to a gene: 11. The DNA for the CDR3 is TGTGCCAGCAGTCCCCCCCGGACAGGAGATACTGAAGCTTTCTTT. Translating gives CASSPPRTGDTEAFF. Supplemented by reference TRBV28 and TRBJ1-1, the full variable domain reads DVKVTQSSRYLVKRTGEKVFLECVQDMDHENMFWYRQDPGLGLRLIYFSYDVKMKEKGDIPEGYSVSREKKERFSLILESASTNQTSMYLCASSPPRTGDTEAFFGQGTRLTVV.

The CDR3: CASSQDGTRSNEKLFF. CDR3 DNA sequence: TGCGCCAGCAGCCAAGATGGGACACGATCAAATGAAAAACTGTTTTTT. The chain employs TRBV4-3 and TRBJ1-4; TRBD1 might be the D (6 bases). V lost 0 bases and J 5 bases, leaving 13 bases between the germline ends. The V gene's germline CDR1 is LGHNA and CDR2 YSLEER. The CDR3 extends over 16 amino acids.

Only one count was recorded for this clone. V and J are TRBV15 and TRBJ1-4; 7 bases agree with TRBD1. Germline CDR1 LNHNV, CDR2 YYDKDF (reference sequence). The CDR3 contains 16 residues. After removal of 1 base from V and 4 bases from J, the junction contained 6 bases not matched to a gene. The CDR3 DNA sequence: TGTGCCACCAGCAGAGGGACCGGGACAGTTAATGAAAAACTGTTTTTT. It encodes CATSRGTGTVNEKLFF.

CDR3 residues: CASSQGRTSTDTQYF. The DNA for the CDR3 is TGCGCCAGCAGCCAAGGGAGGACTAGCACAGATACGCAGTATTTT. The chain recombines TRBV4-3 with TRBJ2-3; D is possibly TRBD2 (5 bases). The germline CDR1 and CDR2 sequences are LGHNA and YSLEER. The CDR3 is made up of 15 amino acids. Between the trimmed V and J ends, which lost 1 base and 0 bases, there was a span of 8 bases.

The genes are TRBV7-9 and TRBJ2-2; D not certain. The CDR3 covers 13 residues. V was shortened by 5 bases and J by 8 bases, with 12 bases between the two germline ends. Per germline, CDR1 SEHNR and CDR2 FQNEAQ (reference sequence). The CDR3 bases are TGTGCCAGCAGCCCCGCGCCGTGGGGGGAGCTGTTTTTT. It specifies CASSPAPWGELFF.

The chain recombines TRBV5-1 with TRBJ1-4; 7 bases align to TRBD1. This CDR3 contains 14 residues. Germline V gene lookup returns CDR1 SGHRS and CDR2 YFSETQ. Trimming cost V 4 bases and J 5 bases; bases outside gene matches: 5. The CDR3 sequence is CASSRQGENEKLFF. CDR3 DNA sequence: TGCGCCAGCAGCCGCCAGGGGGAGAATGAAAAACTGTTTTTT.

The chain uses TRBV4-1 and TRBJ1-4; D is unresolved. The germline CDR1 and CDR2 sequences are MGHRA and YSYEKL. The CDR3 totals 15 residues. V lost 2 bases, J lost 0 bases, and 7 bases lay in between. CDR3 coding DNA: TGCGCCAGCAGCCAAAACCGTGCAACTAATGAAAAACTGTTTTTT. Encoded protein: CASSQNRATNEKLFF.

This clone appeared a few times. V and J are TRBV6-5 and TRBJ1-1; maybe TRBD1 (5 bases). Germline loops: CDR1 MNHEY, CDR2 SVGAGI. With 3 bases removed from V and 2 bases from J, the gap between germline ends came to 10 bases. There are 14 residues in the CDR3. The CDR3 reads CASSYRQFNTEAFF. CDR3 coding DNA: TGTGCCAGCAGTTATAGACAGTTTAACACTGAAGCTTTCTTT.